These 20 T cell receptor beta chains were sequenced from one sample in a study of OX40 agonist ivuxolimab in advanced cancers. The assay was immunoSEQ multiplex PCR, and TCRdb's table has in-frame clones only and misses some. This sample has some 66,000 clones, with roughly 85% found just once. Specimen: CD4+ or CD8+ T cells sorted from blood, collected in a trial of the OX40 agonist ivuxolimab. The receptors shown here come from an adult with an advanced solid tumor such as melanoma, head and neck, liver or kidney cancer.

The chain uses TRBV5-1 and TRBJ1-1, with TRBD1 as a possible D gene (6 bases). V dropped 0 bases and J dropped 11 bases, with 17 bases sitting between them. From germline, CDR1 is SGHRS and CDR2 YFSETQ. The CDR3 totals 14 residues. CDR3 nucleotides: TGCGCCAGCAGCTTGGCTCTAGACGGGGGGGCGGCTTTCTTT. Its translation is CASSLALDGGAAFF.

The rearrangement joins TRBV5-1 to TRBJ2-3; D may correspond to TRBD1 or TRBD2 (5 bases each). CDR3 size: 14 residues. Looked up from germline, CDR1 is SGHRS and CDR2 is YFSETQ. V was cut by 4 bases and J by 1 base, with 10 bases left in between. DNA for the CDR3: TGCGCCAGCAGCGTCCGGGACGGCACAGATACGCAGTATTTT. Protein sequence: CASSVRDGTDTQYF.

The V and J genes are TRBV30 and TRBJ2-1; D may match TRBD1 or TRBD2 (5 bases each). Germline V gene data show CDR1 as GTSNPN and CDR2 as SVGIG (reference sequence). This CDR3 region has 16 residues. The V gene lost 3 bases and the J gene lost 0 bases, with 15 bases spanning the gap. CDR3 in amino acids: CAWSRRGLSSYNEQFF. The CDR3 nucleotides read TGTGCCTGGAGCCGCCGGGGCCTGAGCTCCTACAATGAGCAGTTCTTC.

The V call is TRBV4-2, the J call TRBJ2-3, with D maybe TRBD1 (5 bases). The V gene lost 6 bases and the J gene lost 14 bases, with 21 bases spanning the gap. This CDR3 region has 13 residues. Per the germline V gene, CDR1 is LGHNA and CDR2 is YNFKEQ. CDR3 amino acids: CASRLSNRTPGYF. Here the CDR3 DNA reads TGTGCCAGCAGACTCTCAAACAGGACACCGGGGTATTTT.

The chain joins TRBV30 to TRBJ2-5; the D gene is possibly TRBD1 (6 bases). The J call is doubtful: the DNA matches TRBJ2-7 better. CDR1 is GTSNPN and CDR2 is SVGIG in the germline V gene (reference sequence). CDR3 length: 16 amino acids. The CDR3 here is CAWSVGTKKLSYEQYF. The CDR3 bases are TGTGCCTGGAGTGTTGGGACAAAAAAACTCTCCTACGAGCAGTACTTC.

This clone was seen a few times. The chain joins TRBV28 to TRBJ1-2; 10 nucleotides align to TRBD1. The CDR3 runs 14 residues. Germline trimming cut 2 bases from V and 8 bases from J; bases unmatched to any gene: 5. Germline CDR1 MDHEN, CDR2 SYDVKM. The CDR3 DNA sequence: TGTGCCAGCAGTTTAATGGGACAGGGGAACGGCTACACCTTC. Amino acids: CASSLMGQGNGYTF.

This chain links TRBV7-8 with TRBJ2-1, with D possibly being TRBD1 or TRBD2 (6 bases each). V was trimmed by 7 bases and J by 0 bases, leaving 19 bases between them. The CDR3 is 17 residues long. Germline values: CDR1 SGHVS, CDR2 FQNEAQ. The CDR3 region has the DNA TGTGCCAGCAACCAAAGAGGGGGGTCGAGCTCCTACAATGAGCAGTTCTTC. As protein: CASNQRGGSSSYNEQFF.

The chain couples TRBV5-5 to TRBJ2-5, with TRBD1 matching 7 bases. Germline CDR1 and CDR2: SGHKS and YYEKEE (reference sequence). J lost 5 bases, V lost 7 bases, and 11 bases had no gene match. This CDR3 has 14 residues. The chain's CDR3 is CASGTQGSWETQYF. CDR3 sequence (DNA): TGTGCCAGCGGCACACAGGGGTCTTGGGAGACCCAGTACTTC.

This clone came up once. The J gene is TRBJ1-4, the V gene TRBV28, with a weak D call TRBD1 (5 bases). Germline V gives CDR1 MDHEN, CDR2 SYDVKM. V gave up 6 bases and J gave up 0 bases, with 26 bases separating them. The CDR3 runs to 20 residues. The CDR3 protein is CASSPLRGTSKVATNEKLFF. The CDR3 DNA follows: TGTGCCAGCAGCCCCCTCCGGGGCACTTCAAAGGTGGCAACTAATGAAAAACTGTTTTTT.

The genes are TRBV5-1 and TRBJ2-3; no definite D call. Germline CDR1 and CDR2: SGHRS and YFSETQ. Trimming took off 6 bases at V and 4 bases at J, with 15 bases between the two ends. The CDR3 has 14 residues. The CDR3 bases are TGCGCCAGCAAATTACGGAGAGAGGCAGATACGCAGTATTTT. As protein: CASKLRREADTQYF.

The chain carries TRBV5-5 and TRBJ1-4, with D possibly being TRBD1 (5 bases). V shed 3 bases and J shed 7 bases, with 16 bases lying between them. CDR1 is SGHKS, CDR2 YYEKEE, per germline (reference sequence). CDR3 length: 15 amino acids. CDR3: CASSSRVGAFEKLFF. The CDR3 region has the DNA TGTGCCAGCAGCTCCCGGGTAGGGGCCTTTGAAAAACTGTTTTTT.

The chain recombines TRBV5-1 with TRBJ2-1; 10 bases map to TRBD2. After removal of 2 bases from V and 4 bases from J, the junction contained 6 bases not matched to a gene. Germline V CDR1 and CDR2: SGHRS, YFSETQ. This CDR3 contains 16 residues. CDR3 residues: CASSLTGTSAYNEQFF. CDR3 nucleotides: TGCGCCAGCAGCTTAACCGGGACTAGCGCTTACAATGAGCAGTTCTTC.

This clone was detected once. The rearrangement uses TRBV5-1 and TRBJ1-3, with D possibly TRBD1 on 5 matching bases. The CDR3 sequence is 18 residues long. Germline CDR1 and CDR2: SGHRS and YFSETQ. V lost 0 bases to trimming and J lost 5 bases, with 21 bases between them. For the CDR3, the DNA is TGCGCCAGCAGCTTGGGGAGGTCGGGGGACCCGATCCGAAACACCATATATTTT. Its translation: CASSLGRSGDPIRNTIYF. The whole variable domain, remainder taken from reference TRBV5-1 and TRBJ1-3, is KAGVTQTPRYLIKTRGQQVTLSCSPISGHRSVSWYQQTPGQGLQFLFEYFSETQRNKGNFPGRFSGRQFSNSRSEMNVSTLELGDSALYLCASSLGRSGDPIRNTIYFGEGSWLTVV.

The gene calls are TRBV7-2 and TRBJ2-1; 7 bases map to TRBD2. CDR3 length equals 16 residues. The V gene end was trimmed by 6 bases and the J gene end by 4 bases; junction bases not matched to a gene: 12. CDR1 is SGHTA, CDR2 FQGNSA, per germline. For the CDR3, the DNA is TGTGCCAGCAGACCGCCGGGCGGGGGAATGTACAATGAGCAGTTCTTC. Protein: CASRPPGGGMYNEQFF. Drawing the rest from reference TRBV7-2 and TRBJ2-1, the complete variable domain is GAGVSQSPSNKVTEKGKDVELRCDPISGHTALYWYRQSLGQGLEFLIYFQGNSAPDKSGLPSDRFSAERTGGSVSTLTIQRTQQEDSAVYLCASRPPGGGMYNEQFFGPGTRLTVL.

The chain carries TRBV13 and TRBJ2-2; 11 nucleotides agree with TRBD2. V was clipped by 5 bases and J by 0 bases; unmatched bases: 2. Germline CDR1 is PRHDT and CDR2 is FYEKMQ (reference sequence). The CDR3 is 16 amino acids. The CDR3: CASSKGLAANTGELFF. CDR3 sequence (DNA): TGTGCCAGCAGCAAGGGACTAGCGGCGAACACCGGGGAGCTGTTTTTT.

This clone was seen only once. The chain's CDR3 is CASTGPNQPQHF. The CDR3 coding sequence is TGTGCCAGTACGGGCCCTAATCAGCCCCAGCATTTT. V and J are TRBV19 and TRBJ1-5; D gene unclear. This CDR3 is built from 12 residues. Germline CDR1 is LNHDA and CDR2 is SQIVND (reference sequence). The germline V and J ends were trimmed by 7 bases and 4 bases, with 8 bases remaining between them.

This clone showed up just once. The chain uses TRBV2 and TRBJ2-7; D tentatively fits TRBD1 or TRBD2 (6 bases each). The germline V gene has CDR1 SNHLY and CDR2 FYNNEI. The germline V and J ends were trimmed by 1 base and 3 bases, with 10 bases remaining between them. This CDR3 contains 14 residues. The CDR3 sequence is CASSEDRGDYEQYF. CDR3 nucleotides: TGTGCCAGCAGTGAAGATAGGGGGGACTACGAGCAGTACTTC. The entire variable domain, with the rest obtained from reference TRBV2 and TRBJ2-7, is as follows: EPEVTQTPSHQVTQMGQEVILRCVPISNHLYFYWYRQILGQKVEFLVSFYNNEISEKSEIFDDQFSVERPDGSNFTLKIRSTKLEDSAMYFCASSEDRGDYEQYFGPGTRLTVT.

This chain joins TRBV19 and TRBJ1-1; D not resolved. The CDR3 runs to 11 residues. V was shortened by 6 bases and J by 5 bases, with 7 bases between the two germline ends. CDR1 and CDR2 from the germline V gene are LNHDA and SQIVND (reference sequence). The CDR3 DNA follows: TGTGCCAGTAGCATGGGGACTGAAGCTTTCTTT. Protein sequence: CASSMGTEAFF.

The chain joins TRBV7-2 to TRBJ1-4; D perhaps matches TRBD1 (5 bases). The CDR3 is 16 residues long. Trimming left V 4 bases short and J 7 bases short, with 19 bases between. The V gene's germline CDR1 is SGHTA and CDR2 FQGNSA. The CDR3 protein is CASSWGRRTRVEKLFF. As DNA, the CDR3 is TGTGCCAGCAGCTGGGGCCGGCGGACGCGTGTTGAAAAACTGTTTTTT.

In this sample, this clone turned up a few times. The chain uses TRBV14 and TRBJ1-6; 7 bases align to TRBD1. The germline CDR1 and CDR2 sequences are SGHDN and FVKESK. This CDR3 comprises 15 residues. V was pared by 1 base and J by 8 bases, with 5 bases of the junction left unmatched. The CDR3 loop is CASSQVTGSYSPLHF. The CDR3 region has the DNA TGTGCCAGCAGCCAAGTGACAGGGAGTTATTCACCCCTCCACTTT.